A selection of T cell receptor beta chains follows, all from one sample in a study of blood T cell repertoires in COVID-19. Method: immunoSEQ multiplex PCR; TCRdb's copy keeps in-frame clones and lacks some. Of a few hundred thousand clones in the sample, approximately 88% were seen once. Sequenced sample: peripheral blood. The receptors here all came from a woman in her thirties who had recovered from COVID-19. Both conserved end residues are part of each CDR3. D genes are given only for firm matches. Clone size is shown for a subset of rows, as once, few, many or a class of expanded clone.

j_call cdr3_length clone_size v_call d_call cdr3_nt cdr3_aa
TRBJ1-5 14 once TRBV19 NA TGTGCCAGTAGTTTGGGCTATAGCAATCAGCCCCAGCATTTT CASSLGYSNQPQHF
TRBJ1-4 19 NA TRBV4-2 NA TGTGCCAGCAGCCAAGGATTGAGGAGGGCAACCCTCGGGGTTGAAAAACTGTTTTTT CASSQGLRRATLGVEKLFF
TRBJ2-5 10 NA TRBV20-1 NA TGCAGTGCCAACAGGGAGACCCAGTACTTC CSANRETQYF
TRBJ2-5 12 NA TRBV3-1/TRBV3-2 NA TGTGCCAGCAGCCTTTATACGGGGACCCAGTACTTC CASSLYTGTQYF
TRBJ1-1 13 NA TRBV6-2/TRBV6-3 NA TGTGCCAGCAGCCTCGGGGGACGTGATGAAGCTTTCTTT CASSLGGRDEAFF
TRBJ2-1 15 many TRBV5-1 NA TGCGCCAGCAGCTTAACGTCCTTAACTTACAATGAGCAGTTCTTC CASSLTSLTYNEQFF
TRBJ1-2 14 NA TRBV15 NA TGTGCCACCAGCAGGTGGGGGCAGGGGACGGCTTACACCTTC CATSRWGQGTAYTF
TRBJ2-2 14 few TRBV6-4 TRBD2 TGTGCCAGCGGTAGCGGGGGGAACACCGGGGAGCTGTTTTTT CASGSGGNTGELFF
TRBJ2-2 19 few TRBV7-3 TRBD2 TGTGCCAGCAGCTTAACTGCGGGGGGGCCAATCGCGAACACCGGGGAGCTGTTTTTT CASSLTAGGPIANTGELFF
TRBJ1-1 14 NA TRBV7-2 TRBD1 TGTGCCAGCAGCTTAATACAGGGGCTGGCTGAAGCTTTCTTT CASSLIQGLAEAFF
TRBJ1-2 12 many TRBV5-1 NA TGCGCCAGCAGCTTGGGACGGCATGGGCTCACCTTC CASSLGRHGLTF
TRBJ2-5 16 NA TRBV14 NA TGTGCCAGCAGCCAAGCCGGTGCGGGGATCGGGGAGACCCAGTACTTC CASSQAGAGIGETQYF
TRBJ1-1 13 few TRBV10-3 NA TGTGCCATCAGTGAGGGGCCTGGCACTGAAGCTTTCTTT CAISEGPGTEAFF
TRBJ1-1 13 once TRBV7-3 TRBD1 TGTGCCAGCAGCCATGGACAGGGGGCGCCAGCTTTCTTT CASSHGQGAPAFF
TRBJ1-2 16 NA TRBV7-6 NA TGTGCCAGCAGCCCCCCGCCAGGGCCCTTCCGAGGAGGCTACACCTTC CASSPPPGPFRGGYTF
TRBJ2-5 13 NA TRBV11-3 NA TGTGCCAGCAGCGCTACCAGGGAAGAGACCCAGTACTTC CASSATREETQYF
TRBJ1-6 12 NA TRBV28 NA TGTGCCAGCAGTTTATATCGGTCACCCCTCCACTTT CASSLYRSPLHF
TRBJ1-2 13 NA TRBV12-3/TRBV12-4 TRBD1 TGTGCCAGCAGTCTAGGGACAGTTTATGGCTACACCTTC CASSLGTVYGYTF
TRBJ2-7 15 NA TRBV7-3 TRBD2 TGTGCCAGCAGCCCTTGGGGCGGGGGGGCCTGGGAGCAGTACTTC CASSPWGGGAWEQYF
TRBJ1-1 15 NA TRBV5-1 NA TGCGCCAGCAGCGCCGGTCTAGCAGAGAACACTGAAGCTTTCTTT CASSAGLAENTEAFF
TRBJ1-2 13 NA TRBV18 NA TGTGCCAGCTTGCAGGGGTCTAACTATGGCTACACCTTC CASLQGSNYGYTF
TRBJ2-5 13 NA TRBV5-1 NA TGCGCCAGCAGCTTGGTCTCCTCGGGTGACCAGTACTTC CASSLVSSGDQYF
TRBJ1-4 14 NA TRBV6-5 NA TGTGCCAGCAAGCCCCGACAGCCTAATGAAAAACTGTTTTTT CASKPRQPNEKLFF
TRBJ2-7 14 once TRBV28 NA TGTGCCAGCAGCACAAACAGGGTTCCCCACGAGCAGTACTTC CASSTNRVPHEQYF
TRBJ2-7 15 NA TRBV4-1 TRBD1 TGCGCCAGCAGCCAAGATTGGCAGGGGGCTTGGGAGCAGTACTTC CASSQDWQGAWEQYF
TRBJ2-1 13 NA TRBV6-4 NA TGTGCCAGCAGTGATCAGGGGAGGGATGAGCAGTTCTTC CASSDQGRDEQFF
TRBJ2-6 17 NA TRBV9 NA TGTGCCAGCAGTCAAGGGAGCTGGGGTTCTGGGGCCAACGTCCTGACTTTC CASSQGSWGSGANVLTF
TRBJ2-5 11 NA TRBV29-1 NA TGCAGCGTTGAACCTCAAGAGACCCAGTACTTC CSVEPQETQYF
TRBJ1-2 16 NA TRBV5-6 NA TGTGCCAGCAGCTTGTATACTCTGGGAGCTAACTATGGCTACACCTTC CASSLYTLGANYGYTF
TRBJ1-6 18 NA TRBV30 TRBD1 TGTGCCTGGAGGGTCCCGGGACAGGCGAGCTCCTATAATTCACCCCTCCACTTT CAWRVPGQASSYNSPLHF
TRBJ2-3 14 NA TRBV18 TRBD2 TGTGCCAGCTCATCGCTAGCGGTGACAGATACGCAGTATTTT CASSSLAVTDTQYF
TRBJ2-7 12 once TRBV15 NA TGTGCCACCAGCAGACAGGGCTACGAGCAGTACTTC CATSRQGYEQYF
TRBJ1-4 16 NA TRBV7-8 TRBD1 TGTGCCAGCAGCTTAGAGTCGGGACAGGGGGATGAAAAACTGTTTTTT CASSLESGQGDEKLFF
TRBJ1-5 12 few TRBV5-6 NA TGTGCCAGCAGCCTAGGGGTTCAGCCCCAGCATTTT CASSLGVQPQHF
TRBJ1-1 15 few TRBV5-1 NA TGCGCCAGCAGCTTGGTTGGGGAGACGTACACTGAAGCTTTCTTT CASSLVGETYTEAFF
TRBJ1-4 14 NA TRBV2 NA TGTGCCAGCAGTGAACGCAGGAATAATGAAAAACTGTTTTTT CASSERRNNEKLFF
TRBJ1-5 13 NA TRBV30 NA TGTGCCTGGGACTTAGGGGGGGATCAGCCCCAGCATTTT CAWDLGGDQPQHF
TRBJ1-1 12 few TRBV29-1 TRBD1 TGCAGCGGCGCTGGACAGGGGACTGAAGCTTTCTTT CSGAGQGTEAFF
TRBJ2-1 16 few TRBV4-1 TRBD2 TGCGCCAGCAGCCAAGGGCGGGGGAGCTCCTACAATGAGCAGTTCTTC CASSQGRGSSYNEQFF
TRBJ2-7 16 NA TRBV27 TRBD1 TGTGCCAGCAGTCCATACGGGACAGGGAGATCCTACGAGCAGTACTTC CASSPYGTGRSYEQYF
TRBJ2-5 14 few TRBV15 TRBD2 TGTGCCACCAGCGAAGGACTAGCGAAAGAGACCCAGTACTTC CATSEGLAKETQYF
TRBJ1-6 15 NA TRBV11-2 NA TGTGCCAGCAGCTCCCGGGTCATAAATAATTCACCCCTCCACTTT CASSSRVINNSPLHF
TRBJ1-5 13 once TRBV7-8 NA TGTGCCAGCAGCTTAGGGCAGTATCAGCCCCAGCATTTT CASSLGQYQPQHF
TRBJ2-1 14 NA TRBV6-4 NA TGTGCCAGCAGCCCCCAGGGTCTTCCCCATGAGCAGTTCTTC CASSPQGLPHEQFF
TRBJ2-1 15 NA TRBV6-5 TRBD1 TGTGCCAGCAGCCAGGGACAGGGGGCCGATAATGAGCAGTTCTTC CASSQGQGADNEQFF
TRBJ2-7 12 NA TRBV30 TRBD1 TGTGCCTGGAGTTTAAGGGGGCGGGAGCAGTACTTC CAWSLRGREQYF
TRBJ2-4 14 NA TRBV27 TRBD2 TGTGCCAGCAGTTTCTCACCGGGGGGTTTCATTCAGTACTTC CASSFSPGGFIQYF
TRBJ2-3 15 NA TRBV10-3 NA TGTGCCATCAGTGATAGGACACTTAACACAGATACGCAGTATTTT CAISDRTLNTDTQYF
TRBJ2-7 15 NA TRBV6-5 NA TGTGCCAGCAGTCCAGCAGGGGGGATCCCTTACGAGCAGTACTTC CASSPAGGIPYEQYF
TRBJ1-1 11 NA TRBV20-1 NA TGCAGTGCTAGAGACAGCACTGAAGCTTTCTTT CSARDSTEAFF
TRBJ2-3 14 NA TRBV2 NA TGTGCCAGCAGTGATAGAGCTAGCACAGATACGCAGTATTTT CASSDRASTDTQYF
TRBJ2-7 14 NA TRBV28 TRBD1 TGTGCCACGGGCGGGACAGGCCCCTTAGTGGAGCAGTACTTC CATGGTGPLVEQYF
TRBJ2-3 16 once TRBV6-6 NA TGTGCCAGCAGTTACTCACAGGGACTAAGCACAGATACGCAGTATTTT CASSYSQGLSTDTQYF
TRBJ1-3 14 NA TRBV5-1 NA TGCGCCAGCAGCCCTACAGGGAGTGGGGACACCATATATTTT CASSPTGSGDTIYF
TRBJ2-7 16 NA TRBV4-2 TRBD1 TGTGCCAGCAGCCACTATTACGGGACAGGGGGGCACGAGCAGTACTTC CASSHYYGTGGHEQYF
TRBJ1-4 12 once TRBV3-1/TRBV3-2 NA TGTGCCAGCAGCCAACTACAGGAAAAACTGTTTTTT CASSQLQEKLFF
TRBJ1-2 15 NA TRBV7-9 TRBD1 TGTGCCAGCAGGCTCTATGGGCAGGGGGACTATGGCTACACCTTC CASRLYGQGDYGYTF